In this sample, the clone carrying this T cell receptor (beta chain) turned up many times. Germline values: CDR1 MGHDK, CDR2 SYGVNS. V was trimmed by 2 bases and J by 2 bases, leaving 11 bases between them. The CDR3 extends over 15 amino acids. This entry is derived from a study of T cells in Graves' hyperthyroidism and ophthalmopathy. For the study at large: Any treatment followed the collection of peripheral blood at initial diagnosis.

RNA transcripts provided the source from which TCR beta CDR3 regions were amplified. With the HTBI primer set, the TCR CDR3 went through a first round of RT-PCR. TCRdb re-called the multiplex PCR reads through MiXCR, storing one row per CDR3 protein. Of around 450,000 distinct CDR3 sequences listed, about 13% were seen once; the top ten hold approximately 5.8%. The chain recombines TRBV25-1 with TRBJ2-3; D remains ambiguous. Sequencing input: blood. The receptor comes from a woman between 18 and 29 years old with Graves' hyperthyroidism. For the CDR3, the DNA is TGTGCCAGCAGTGAACGCCCGTTTTTCACAGATACGCAGTATTTT. Translating gives CASSERPFFTDTQYF.